This is a list of T cell receptor beta chains from one sample in a study of T cells in localized non-small cell lung cancer. Using immunoSEQ multiplex PCR, the repertoire was profiled, and TCRdb retains in-frame clones only, with some absent. This table has fewer than 13,000 clones, about 80% appearing once. Sample: peripheral blood, taken before any cancer treatment. The receptors originated from a male donor at least 60 years old with stage I lung adenocarcinoma. CDR3s include the opening cysteine and the closing phenylalanine or tryptophan. The D gene is left open where the match is weak.

TRBJ2-3,TRBV4-3,TRBD1,CASSPLSTGTGLTDTQYF,TGCGCCAGCAGCCCGTTATCAACCGGGACAGGACTTACAGATACGCAGTATTTT
TRBJ2-6,TRBV19,NA,CASRRPGANVLTF,TGTGCCAGTAGACGACCTGGGGCCAACGTCCTGACTTTC
TRBJ1-2,TRBV25-1,NA,CASSEYNGQSYTF,TGTGCCAGCAGTGAATATAACGGACAAAGCTACACCTTC
TRBJ1-2,TRBV5-4,NA,CASSFPGTENYGYTF,TGTGCCAGCAGCTTCCCCGGGACTGAGAACTATGGCTACACCTTC
TRBJ2-5,TRBV5-4,NA,CASSLIVGPRETQYF,TGTGCCAGCAGCTTGATCGTGGGGCCGAGGGAGACCCAGTACTTC
TRBJ1-1,TRBV7-9,TRBD1,CASGSQNRGRTEAFF,TGTGCCAGCGGCAGTCAGAACAGGGGGCGAACTGAAGCTTTCTTT
TRBJ2-2,TRBV6-1,TRBD1,CASNDRGLTGELFF,TGTGCCAGCAATGACAGGGGACTCACCGGGGAGCTGTTTTTT
TRBJ2-6,TRBV18,TRBD1,CASSQGTVYSGANVLTF,TGTGCCAGCTCACAAGGGACAGTATACTCTGGGGCCAACGTCCTGACTTTC
TRBJ2-3,TRBV7-9,NA,CASSPPLDTQYF,TGTGCCAGCAGCCCCCCCCTTGATACGCAGTATTTT
TRBJ2-5,TRBV7-9,TRBD2,CASSQGLAGPTQYF,TGTGCCAGCAGCCAGGGACTAGCGGGACCCACCCAGTACTTC
TRBJ1-2,TRBV6-5,NA,CASSSGNGYTF,TGTGCCAGCAGTTCCGGGAATGGCTACACCTTC
TRBJ2-5,TRBV5-1,TRBD2,CASSLASGGAIKETQYF,TGCGCCAGCAGCTTGGCAAGCGGGGGGGCCATAAAAGAGACCCAGTACTTC
TRBJ1-6,TRBV6-5,NA,CASSYSTAANSPLHF,TGTGCCAGCAGTTACTCGACAGCTGCTAATTCACCCCTCCACTTT
TRBJ1-6,TRBV11-3,NA,CASSRRGARSPLHF,TGTGCCAGCTCCAGACGGGGGGCGCGTTCACCCCTCCACTTT